The 31 T cell receptor beta chains presented below share a single source sample, sequenced in a study of CD8+CD57+ T cells in acquired aplastic anemia. Profiling that covered TCR beta VDJ and CDR3 relied on genomic DNA as its template. TCRdb re-called the reads with MiXCR, one entry per CDR3 protein. In the table there are under 75,000 distinct CDR3 sequences, 45% to 55% of which are singletons. Sequenced input: sorted CD4+, CD8+, or CD8+CD57+ T cells (not recorded which) from PBMCs. These receptors all stem from a human donor in good health, serving as a control.

The chain is built from TRBV29-1 and TRBJ2-7; 9 nucleotides agree with TRBD1. J lost 6 bases, V lost 4 bases, and 4 bases had no gene match. CDR1 SQVTM and CDR2 ANQGSEA come from the germline V gene. CDR3 length: 12 residues. The CDR3 sequence: CSVGDRVGEQYF. The CDR3, as DNA: TGCAGCGTTGGGGACAGGGTTGGCGAGCAGTACTTC.

This clonotype has at least ten counts. The rearrangement links TRBV20-1 to TRBJ1-1; 8 nucleotides match TRBD1. The length of the CDR3 is 14 residues. V lost 1 base, J lost 5 bases, and 6 bases stayed unmatched. Germline CDR1 reads DFQATT; CDR2 reads SNEGSKA (reference sequence). CDR3 region: CSARGPTGETEAFF. CDR3 DNA: TGCAGTGCTAGAGGCCCGACAGGGGAGACTGAAGCTTTCTTT.

The chain carries TRBV2 and TRBJ1-5, with a possible D match to TRBD1 (6 bases). Germline V lookup: CDR1 SNHLY, CDR2 FYNNEI. Between the trimmed V and J ends, which lost 8 bases and 0 bases, there was a span of 26 bases. The CDR3 extends over 19 amino acids. CDR3 region: CASGGAQGRGRYSNQPQHF. CDR3 DNA: TGTGCCAGCGGTGGAGCGCAAGGCAGGGGCAGATATAGCAATCAGCCCCAGCATTTT.

With regard to this clonotype: One end of the junction does not line up with germline, which may come from a read error. J is TRBJ2-7 and V is TRBV19, with TRBD2 matching over 8 bases. CDR3 length: 15 residues. CDR1 is LNHDA and CDR2 is SQIVND in the germline V gene (reference sequence). CDR3 in amino acids: CASSIAGGGSYGQYF. CDR3 sequence (DNA): TGTGCCAGTAGTATTGCGGGGGGCGGCTCCTACGGGCAGTACTTC.

The V and J genes are TRBV24-1 and TRBJ2-1, with no clear D. The germline V gene has CDR1 KGHDR and CDR2 SFDVKD. The CDR3 is 11 residues long. V was clipped by 2 bases and J by 5 bases, with 0 bases between them. CDR3 coding DNA: TGTGCCACCAGTGATTACAATGAGCAGTTCTTC. Its translation is CATSDYNEQFF.

By share, this clonotype ranks as medium-sized. The chain joins TRBV29-1 to TRBJ1-2; D not resolved. Germline V gives CDR1 SQVTM, CDR2 ANQGSEA. V gave up 8 bases and J gave up 0 bases, with 7 bases separating them. The CDR3 is 11 amino acids. The CDR3 loop reads CSIEANYGYTF. Written as DNA, the CDR3 is TGCAGCATAGAAGCTAACTATGGCTACACCTTC.

This clonotype was seen a handful of times. The rearrangement uses TRBV7-9 and TRBJ2-7; 7 positions agree with TRBD1. Germline V CDR1 and CDR2: SEHNR, FQNEAQ (reference sequence). The CDR3 extends over 13 amino acids. Losses at the gene ends were 5 bases for V and 6 bases for J; bases not matched to a gene: 7. CDR3 sequence (DNA): TGTGCCAGCAGCCTCGACAGGGTGAGCGAGCAGTACTTC. Translation gives CASSLDRVSEQYF.

About this clonotype: Possible read error: a much larger clone is one base away. The V call is TRBV11-2, the J call TRBJ2-7; 10 bases map to TRBD2. The length of the CDR3 is 14 residues. The J segment lost 7 bases and the V segment lost 7 bases, leaving 10 bases of the junction unmatched. The germline CDR1 and CDR2 sequences are SGHAT and FQNNGV. The CDR3 reads CASTLAGAYNEQYF. DNA for the CDR3: TGTGCCAGCACCCTAGCGGGGGCCTACAATGAGCAGTACTTC.

This chain joins TRBV5-1 and TRBJ1-1; maybe TRBD1 (6 bases). Germline CDR1 and CDR2: SGHRS and YFSETQ. CDR3 length: 14 amino acids. Trimming took off 2 bases at V and 3 bases at J, with 11 bases between the two ends. This CDR3 is CASSFGQPDTEAFF. The CDR3 coding sequence is TGCGCCAGCAGCTTCGGACAGCCGGACACTGAAGCTTTCTTT.

This clonotype was seen a single time. The chain uses TRBV6-5 and TRBJ1-5; TRBD1 aligns across 9 bases. Germline V gene sequence: CDR1 MNHEY, CDR2 SVGAGI. The CDR3 runs to 17 residues. J gave up 3 bases and V 2 bases, and 8 bases lay outside the gene matches. In nucleotides, the CDR3 is TGTGCCAGCAGTTACACTGGGACAGGGAGGACCAATCAGCCCCAGCATTTT. Protein sequence: CASSYTGTGRTNQPQHF.

The V gene is TRBV7-9, the J gene TRBJ2-7, with TRBD1 identical over 9 bases. The ends lost 5 bases at V and 2 bases at J; junction bases unmatched: 4. This CDR3 region has 14 residues. Per the germline V gene, CDR1 is SEHNR and CDR2 is FQNEAQ (reference sequence). CDR3: CASSRGQGPYEQYF. The CDR3 DNA sequence: TGTGCCAGCAGCAGGGGACAGGGTCCCTACGAGCAGTACTTC.

V usage is TRBV28 and J usage is TRBJ2-2; tentative D call: TRBD2 (5 bases). Germline assignment: CDR1 MDHEN and CDR2 SYDVKM. V was shortened by 3 bases and J by 4 bases, with 12 bases between the two germline ends. The CDR3 is 15 amino acids. For the CDR3, the DNA is TGTGCCAGCAGTTTTGGGAGAGGTCCCACCGGGGAGCTGTTTTTT. It translates to CASSFGRGPTGELFF.

This clonotype was observed many times. The V gene is TRBV4-2, the J gene TRBJ2-1; D is ambiguous. Germline V gives CDR1 LGHNA, CDR2 YNFKEQ. Trimming stripped 0 bases from V and 0 bases from J, with 9 bases between. The CDR3 extends over 16 amino acids. CDR3 bases: TGTGCCAGCAGCCAAGAATTCCTGGCCTCCTACAATGAGCAGTTCTTC. Protein sequence: CASSQEFLASYNEQFF.

This chain joins TRBV24-1 and TRBJ1-6; D ambiguous. The CDR3 contains 13 residues. V dropped 10 bases and J dropped 0 bases, with 6 bases sitting between them. Germline V gives CDR1 KGHDR, CDR2 SFDVKD. In DNA, the CDR3 is TGTGCCACAGGGAGCTCCTATAATTCACCCCTCCACTTT. Amino acid sequence: CATGSSYNSPLHF.

This clonotype occurred many times. The chain recombines TRBV14 with TRBJ2-5; 12 positions agree with TRBD2. The CDR3 loop spans 20 amino acids. Germline V lookup: CDR1 SGHDN, CDR2 FVKESK. The junction had 11 bases not matched to a gene; V was cut back by 0 bases and J by 0 bases. Here the CDR3 reads CASSQDPRTSGEGYQETQYF. The CDR3 DNA reads as TGTGCCAGCAGCCAAGATCCGCGGACTAGCGGGGAGGGGTACCAAGAGACCCAGTACTTC.

The CDR3 DNA sequence: TGTGCCAGCAGCTCCCTGACAGGGTTGAACACTGAAGCTTTCTTT. The encoded protein is CASSSLTGLNTEAFF. The V call is TRBV7-9, the J call TRBJ1-1, with 7 bases fitting TRBD1. The CDR3 covers 15 residues. Germline V lookup: CDR1 SEHNR, CDR2 FQNEAQ (reference sequence). Losses at the gene ends were 4 bases for V and 0 bases for J; bases not matched to a gene: 5.

The chain has TRBV24-1 and TRBJ1-1; no definite D call. Trimming cost V 0 bases and J 5 bases, with 15 bases left between them. Germline loops: CDR1 KGHDR, CDR2 SFDVKD. The CDR3 sequence is 16 residues long. This chain's CDR3 is CATSDLEHPLRTEAFF. Written as DNA, the CDR3 is TGTGCCACCAGTGATTTGGAGCACCCCCTCAGGACTGAAGCTTTCTTT.

The rearrangement links TRBV2 to TRBJ2-3; D call uncertain. Germline-derived CDR1 and CDR2 are SNHLY and FYNNEI. Deletions cut 8 bases from V and 2 bases from J, with 11 bases between. This CDR3 is built from 13 residues. CDR3 nucleotide sequence: TGTGCCAGCGCGGAGTTCTACACAGATACGCAGTATTTT. Translated: CASAEFYTDTQYF.

This clonotype was picked up many times. The CDR3 is CASSPGTGSPYEQYF. CDR3 DNA: TGTGCCAGCAGTCCCGGGACAGGGTCGCCCTACGAGCAGTACTTC. The chain is built from TRBV6-1 and TRBJ2-7, with 9 bases identical to TRBD1. The CDR3 sequence is 15 residues long. Germline CDR1 reads MNHNS; CDR2 reads SASEGT. V trimming: 5 bases; J trimming: 2 bases; junction bases outside the gene matches: 7.

The CDR3, as DNA: TGCAGCGTTGATCGGGATACGCAGTATTTT. It encodes CSVDRDTQYF. V and J are TRBV29-1 and TRBJ2-3, with unresolved D. Trimming pared 3 bases from V and 6 bases from J, leaving 4 bases between. The CDR3 is 10 residues long. CDR1 SQVTM and CDR2 ANQGSEA come from the germline V gene.

This clonotype was observed at least ten times. This rearrangement joins TRBV30 to TRBJ2-7; TRBD1 matches 8 bases. CDR3 length: 14 amino acids. CDR1 GTSNPN and CDR2 SVGIG come from the germline V gene (reference sequence). V was clipped by 2 bases and J by 6 bases; unmatched bases: 9. CDR3 sequence (DNA): TGTGCCTGGAGTTGGCCGGGACAGGCTTTCGAGCAGTACTTC. It yields the protein CAWSWPGQAFEQYF.

The V and J genes are TRBV5-1 and TRBJ1-2; the D is unclear. Germline CDR1 SGHRS, CDR2 YFSETQ. The germline V and J ends were trimmed by 8 bases and 4 bases, with 15 bases remaining between them. The CDR3 is 13 amino acids. CDR3 sequence: CARIPEGGYGYTF. As DNA, the CDR3 is TGCGCCAGAATCCCGGAGGGTGGCTATGGCTACACCTTC.

The CDR3: CASSSGWLANSGNTIYF. The CDR3 DNA reads TGTGCCAGCAGCTCAGGCTGGTTGGCCAACTCTGGAAACACCATATATTTT. V usage is TRBV11-1 and J usage is TRBJ1-3; no firm D call. Trimming removed 4 bases at V and 0 bases at J, with 16 bases between. Germline V gene sequence: CDR1 SGHAT, CDR2 FQDESV (reference sequence). This CDR3 has 17 residues.

With respect to this clonotype: The junction shows a germline mismatch at one end, possibly a read error. V is TRBV25-1 and J is TRBJ1-1; maybe TRBD1 (6 bases). The CDR3 is made up of 14 amino acids. CDR1 and CDR2 from the germline V gene are MGHDK and SYGVNS. In DNA, the CDR3 is TGTGTCAGCAGTGAGGGGGGCGGGAGCACTGAAGCTTTCTTT. It is translated as CVSSEGGGSTEAFF.

In this sample, this clonotype turned up many times. The chain links TRBV11-1 to TRBJ1-2; D is unresolved. Trimming removed 0 bases at V and 4 bases at J, with 18 bases between. Per the germline V gene, CDR1 is SGHAT and CDR2 is FQDESV (reference sequence). This CDR3 is built from 17 residues. The CDR3 spells CASSLAASGDAFYGYTF. As DNA, the CDR3 is TGTGCCAGCAGCTTAGCGGCGTCAGGAGACGCTTTCTATGGCTACACCTTC.

This clonotype showed up just once. The chain couples TRBV15 to TRBJ2-7, with a tentative D call TRBD1 (6 bases). CDR3 size: 16 residues. V lost 2 bases and J lost 3, with 17 bases in between. In germline, CDR1 is LNHNV, CDR2 YYDKDF (reference sequence). For the CDR3, the DNA is TGTGCCACCAGCAGACCCGACAGGATTCGACTCTACGAGCAGTACTTC. As protein: CATSRPDRIRLYEQYF.

The chain joins TRBV24-1 to TRBJ2-2, with 13 bases that match TRBD2. Germline CDR1 reads KGHDR; CDR2 reads SFDVKD. After removal of 3 bases from V and 2 bases from J, the junction contained 5 bases not matched to a gene. The CDR3 extends over 18 amino acids. CDR3 sequence reads: CATSDPPGLAGNTGELFF. CDR3 DNA sequence: TGTGCCACCAGTGATCCCCCGGGACTAGCGGGAAACACCGGGGAGCTGTTTTTT.

This clonotype was seen at least ten times. This chain uses TRBV27 with TRBJ1-1, with D unclear. Germline V gene data show CDR1 as MNHEY and CDR2 as SMNVEV (reference sequence). Trimming took 3 bases from V and 3 from J, leaving 8 bases between them. The length of the CDR3 is 13 residues. CDR3: CASSFNSYTEAFF. The CDR3 bases are TGTGCCAGCAGTTTCAACAGTTACACTGAAGCTTTCTTT.

This chain links TRBV10-3 with TRBJ2-2, with D perhaps matching TRBD1 (6 bases). The germline V gene encodes CDR1 ENHRY and CDR2 SYGVKD. The V end lost 10 bases, the J end lost 3 bases, and 15 bases lay between the germline ends. The CDR3 runs to 14 residues. The CDR3 spells CATKSTGDTGELFF. The CDR3 DNA is TGTGCCACTAAGTCGACAGGCGACACCGGGGAGCTGTTTTTT.

A single count supports this clonotype. The rearrangement uses TRBV12-3 or TRBV12-4 and TRBJ2-5, with 11 bases identical to TRBD2. V was clipped by 7 bases and J by 5 bases; unmatched bases: 9. The CDR3 has 15 residues. This chain's CDR3 is CASKHSGGAGETQYF. Here the CDR3 DNA reads TGTGCCAGCAAACATAGCGGGGGGGCGGGGGAGACCCAGTACTTC.

The chain links TRBV19 to TRBJ2-7, with 9 bases matching TRBD1. Germline V lookup: CDR1 LNHDA, CDR2 SQIVND (reference sequence). With V trimmed by 9 bases and J by 2 bases, 8 bases remained unmatched. The CDR3 consists of 14 residues. CDR3 in amino acids: CASRQGEGPYEQYF. CDR3 sequence (DNA): TGTGCCAGCCGACAGGGGGAGGGGCCCTACGAGCAGTACTTC.